Shown below are 2 T cell receptor beta chains from a single sample sequenced in a study of Graves' ophthalmopathy and Graves' hyperthyroidism. CDR3 regions of TCR beta were amplified from RNA transcripts. HTBI primers served in a first-round RT-PCR, which a second-round multiplex PCR followed. TCRdb reprocessed the multiplex PCR reads with MiXCR, giving one entry per CDR3 protein. The sample carries fewer than 350,000 distinct CDR3 sequences, roughly 17% recorded once. The sample consisted of peripheral blood. The receptors were sampled from an adult man with Graves' ophthalmopathy.

The table lists this clonotype with many counts. One junction end does not reproduce the germline sequence, and a read error may be involved. The chain is built from TRBV28 and TRBJ1-1, with D tentatively TRBD1 (5 bases). This CDR3 contains 13 residues. Germline V gene lookup returns CDR1 MDHEN and CDR2 SYDVKM. The CDR3 sequence: CASSLGGTPEALF. The DNA of the CDR3 is TGTGCCAGCAGTTTAGGAGGGACCCCTGAAGCTCTCTTT.

There are many counts of this clonotype. The V gene is TRBV28, the J gene TRBJ1-6; perhaps TRBD1 as D (5 bases). Germline CDR1 and CDR2: MDHEN and SYDVKM. The V end was cut by 4 bases, the J end by 13 bases, with 20 bases between. The CDR3 totals 15 residues. CDR3 sequence: CASSSGTPFDFPLHF. CDR3 coding DNA: TGTGCCAGCAGTTCGGGGACGCCCTTTGATTTCCCCCTCCACTTT.